This is a list of T cell receptor beta chains from one sample in a study of blood T cell repertoires in COVID-19. Repertoires were generated with immunoSEQ multiplex PCR, while TCRdb's copy carries only in-frame clones and drops some. In the table there are roughly 120,000 clones, roughly 70% of which are singletons. The specimen sequenced was peripheral blood. The receptors were sampled from a human donor with acute or convalescent COVID-19. The donor label of this sample is uncertain. Both conserved end residues are part of each CDR3. D genes are given only for firm matches. Rows may omit the clone size; those that give it use once, few, many or a size class.

V gene	D gene	clone size	J gene	CDR3 DNA	CDR3 protein
TRBV4-1	-	-	TRBJ2-5	TGCGCCAGCAGCCAAGATCCCCTTTCGGAGACCCAGTACTTC	CASSQDPLSETQYF
TRBV6-5	-	-	TRBJ1-1	TGTGCCAGCAGCCACCCTGGCCAGGCGTTTCGAGCTTTCTTT	CASSHPGQAFRAFF
TRBV6-6	TRBD2	-	TRBJ2-3	TGTGCCAGCAGTCTGGGGAACTTAGCGGGGGGGGTCCCAGATACGCAGTATTTT	CASSLGNLAGGVPDTQYF
TRBV11-2	-	-	TRBJ1-2	TGTGCCAGCAGCCTCACGACAGGAACGACTAACTATGGCTACACCTTC	CASSLTTGTTNYGYTF
TRBV14	TRBD2	-	TRBJ2-1	TGTGCCAGCAGCCAAAGCTTCTTTGGACTAGCAGGGAATGAGCAGTTCTTC	CASSQSFFGLAGNEQFF
TRBV5-1	-	few	TRBJ1-5	TGCGCCAGCAGCTTAGCGGGGTCGGCCAATCAGCCCCAGCATTTT	CASSLAGSANQPQHF
TRBV29-1	-	-	TRBJ1-1	TGCAGCGCCGGAAGGGGAAACACTGAAGCTTTCTTT	CSAGRGNTEAFF
TRBV3-1/TRBV3-2	-	-	TRBJ2-7	TGTGCCAGCAGCCAAGATTTTCTTGCGGTATCCTACGAGCAGTACTTC	CASSQDFLAVSYEQYF
TRBV7-9	-	many	TRBJ2-1	TGTGCCAGCAGCGTTTCGGGACTCAGGACCTACAATGAGCAGTTCTTC	CASSVSGLRTYNEQFF
TRBV19	-	few	TRBJ1-5	TGTGCCAGTAGTATTGGGCCCCTCCGGAGGGACAATCAGCCCCAGCATTTT	CASSIGPLRRDNQPQHF
TRBV27	TRBD2	-	TRBJ2-5	TGTGCCAGCAGTTCCTGGGGAGGGGAAGAGACCCAGTACTTC	CASSSWGGEETQYF
TRBV12-3/TRBV12-4	-	-	TRBJ2-7	TGTGCCAGCAGTATTCCCCCATCCTACGAGCAGTACTTC	CASSIPPSYEQYF
TRBV3-1/TRBV3-2	TRBD1	-	TRBJ1-6	TGTGCCAGCAGCCAAGTGGGGACAGTCGGTTCACCCCTCCACTTT	CASSQVGTVGSPLHF